These 15 T cell receptor beta chains were sequenced from one sample in a study of CD8 T cells in ankylosing spondylitis. Using its own MiXCR run on the 5' RACE reads, TCRdb lists one record per CDR3 protein. The table has approximately 190,000 distinct CDR3 sequences, over 10% seen once; the top ten hold approximately 9.9%. The sequencing sample was made of blood, either unsorted or a sorted T cell fraction (not recorded which). These receptors were taken from a female donor with ankylosing spondylitis or in good health (not recorded which).

The sample holds a few counts of this clonotype. Here the CDR3 DNA reads TGTGCCAGCAGCCAAGTATCTAGCGGGAGGGCAAGCAATGAGCAGTTCTTC. Translation gives CASSQVSSGRASNEQFF. The chain carries TRBV3-1 and TRBJ2-1, with 12 bases lining up with TRBD2. This CDR3 is built from 17 residues. Germline CDR1 and CDR2: LGHDT and YNNKEL (reference sequence). With 1 base clipped from V and 6 bases from J, the junction kept 7 bases outside the gene matches.

This chain joins TRBV2 and TRBJ2-1; 10 bases are shared with TRBD2. This CDR3 is 14 amino acids long. With 4 bases clipped from V and 3 bases from J, the junction kept 0 bases outside the gene matches. Germline-derived CDR1 and CDR2 are SNHLY and FYNNEI. The CDR3 region is CASSGLAGYNEQFF. The CDR3, as DNA: TGTGCCAGCAGTGGACTAGCGGGCTACAATGAGCAGTTCTTC.

This clonotype appeared a few times. This chain links TRBV20-1 with TRBJ2-1, with 7 bases lining up with TRBD2. V gave up 1 base and J gave up 7 bases; unmatched junction bases: 13. CDR1 and CDR2 (germline): DFQATT, SNEGSKA (reference sequence). The CDR3 covers 16 residues. The CDR3 coding sequence is TGCAGTGCTAGAGTATTCCGGATTAGTAGCGGGAATGAGCAGTTCTTC. Encoded protein: CSARVFRISSGNEQFF.

This clonotype was counted at least ten times. The chain employs TRBV12-3 or TRBV12-4 and TRBJ1-5; D not resolved. Between the trimmed V and J ends, which lost 8 bases and 0 bases, there was a span of 5 bases. This CDR3 region has 12 residues. CDR3 protein: CASSYSNQPQHF. As DNA, the CDR3 is TGTGCCAGCTCTTATAGCAATCAGCCCCAGCATTTT.

This clonotype was seen a few times. The V call is TRBV20-1, the J call TRBJ1-5, with 7 positions matching TRBD1. Germline trimming cut 6 bases from V and 7 bases from J; bases unmatched to any gene: 3. CDR1 and CDR2 from the germline V gene are DFQATT and SNEGSKA (reference sequence). The CDR3 spans 11 residues. The CDR3 DNA is TGCAGTGCCACAGGGGACCAGCCCCAGCATTTT. This gives the protein CSATGDQPQHF.

There are many counts of this clonotype. The chain employs TRBV28 and TRBJ2-5; weak D call: TRBD2 (6 bases). Germline V CDR1 and CDR2: MDHEN, SYDVKM. The CDR3 length is 15 residues. With 2 bases removed from V and 0 bases from J, the gap between germline ends came to 10 bases. CDR3 sequence: CASSLGRGYQETQYF. The CDR3 DNA is TGTGCCAGCAGTTTAGGGCGGGGATACCAAGAGACCCAGTACTTC.

This clonotype was counted ten times or more. The chain is built from TRBV12-3 or TRBV12-4 and TRBJ1-1; D perhaps matches TRBD1 (6 bases). The CDR3 is 17 amino acids. Between the trimmed V and J ends, which lost 6 bases and 1 base, there was a span of 21 bases. The CDR3 DNA is TGTGCCAGCAGGGGGGGGTTGGGACATGGAGGGAACACTGAAGCTTTCTTT. Residues: CASRGGLGHGGNTEAFF.

The chain uses TRBV7-8 and TRBJ2-7, with TRBD1 identical over 7 bases. The junction had 3 bases not matched to a gene; V was cut back by 2 bases and J by 2 bases. The CDR3 consists of 14 residues. CDR1 is SGHVS and CDR2 is FQNEAQ in the germline V gene. The CDR3 sequence is CASSLSDRAYEQYF. In nucleotides, the CDR3 is TGTGCCAGCAGCTTATCTGACAGGGCCTACGAGCAGTACTTC.

This clonotype was counted many times. V and J are TRBV9 and TRBJ2-3; D is possibly TRBD2 (6 bases). Trimming took 2 bases from V and 2 from J, leaving 15 bases between them. The CDR3 consists of 16 residues. Germline V gene lookup returns CDR1 SGDLS and CDR2 YYNGEE. The CDR3 DNA follows: TGTGCCAGCAGCGTTGGAGTAGCGGAGGTCACAGATACGCAGTATTTT. Its translation is CASSVGVAEVTDTQYF.

This clonotype was counted at least ten times. The chain joins TRBV7-9 to TRBJ2-1; no clear D gene. This CDR3 has 16 residues. The ends were cut back, 10 bases at V and 0 bases at J, with 19 bases in the middle. The V gene's germline CDR1 is SEHNR and CDR2 FQNEAQ (reference sequence). CDR3 sequence reads: CATSGKEKSSYNEQFF. The CDR3 coding sequence is TGTGCCACCTCTGGGAAGGAAAAAAGCTCCTACAATGAGCAGTTCTTC.

This clonotype was picked up many times. CDR3 region: CASSLGQGNEKLFF. DNA of the CDR3: TGCGCCAGCAGCCTGGGACAGGGGAATGAAAAACTGTTTTTT. This sequence joins TRBV5-1 and TRBJ1-4; 10 bases agree with TRBD1. Germline-derived CDR1 and CDR2 are SGHRS and YFSETQ. This CDR3 comprises 14 residues. The J segment lost 5 bases and the V segment lost 4 bases, leaving 2 bases of the junction unmatched.

This clonotype was picked up many times. The CDR3 protein is CASSRQGWTGELFF. The CDR3 DNA is TGTGCCAGCAGTAGACAGGGATGGACCGGGGAGCTGTTTTTT. V is TRBV12-3 or TRBV12-4 and J is TRBJ2-2; 7 nucleotides align to TRBD1. Trimming removed 5 bases from V and 5 bases from J; junction bases left unmatched: 5. CDR3 length: 14 amino acids.

This clonotype was found many times. Here the CDR3 reads CASSGAGGLNEQFF. In DNA form, the CDR3 reads TGTGCCAGCAGCGGAGCGGGAGGACTCAATGAGCAGTTCTTC. J is TRBJ2-1 and V is TRBV9, with 9 bases fitting TRBD2. The CDR3 contains 14 residues. Looked up from germline, CDR1 is SGDLS and CDR2 is YYNGEE. Trimming at V came to 3 bases and at J to 6 bases, leaving 4 bases not matched to a gene.

This clonotype came up many times. The chain is built from TRBV5-1 and TRBJ2-5; 8 nucleotides align to TRBD1. CDR3 length: 16 amino acids. CDR1 is SGHRS, CDR2 YFSETQ, per germline. The trim removed 0 bases at V and 4 bases at J, leaving 8 bases unmatched. The CDR3 spells CASSLVARGQGETQYF. The CDR3 nucleotides read TGCGCCAGCAGCTTGGTTGCCAGGGGGCAGGGAGAGACCCAGTACTTC.

This clonotype was recorded at least ten times. This rearrangement joins TRBV5-6 to TRBJ2-7; the D gene is possibly TRBD2 (5 bases). V lost 3 bases and J 6 bases, leaving 13 bases between the germline ends. Germline CDR1 is SGHDT and CDR2 is YYEEEE. This CDR3 contains 13 residues. The CDR3 region is CASSWTPDSEQYF. The CDR3, as DNA: TGTGCCAGCAGCTGGACCCCGGACTCCGAGCAGTACTTC.